This is a list of T cell receptor beta chains from one sample in a study of cytomegalovirus exposure and HLA in healthy donors. Some clones are missing from TCRdb's copy, which holds only in-frame ones; the method was immunoSEQ multiplex PCR. The repertoire has more than 100,000 clones, 75% to 90% of them found once; the top ten carry more than 7%. The specimen was PBMCs. Every receptor here comes from a female donor in good health and CMV-seropositive. Each CDR3 is given with its conserved first and last residue. A D gene is named only where the DNA matches it firmly. Some rows have no size entry. The others give once, few or many, or a class for an expanded clone.

>NA|TRBJ2-2|TRBV18|TRBD1
TGTGCCAGCTCTCCGGGACAGTCGAACACCGGGGAGCTGTTTTTT
CASSPGQSNTGELFF
>NA|TRBJ1-1|TRBV11-2|NA
TGTGCCAGCAGCTCAATTGGAGGGCTCCTGATGGGAACTGAAGCTTTCTTT
CASSSIGGLLMGTEAFF
>NA|TRBJ1-2|TRBV25-1|NA
TGTGCCAGCAGTGACCTGAACTATGGCTACACCTTC
CASSDLNYGYTF
>few|TRBJ1-5|TRBV19|TRBD1
TGTGCCAGTGGGGGACAGGGAAGCAATCAGCCCCAGCATTTT
CASGGQGSNQPQHF
>few|TRBJ2-1|TRBV7-2|NA
TGTGCCAGCAGCCTGCAGGGTGTTGGGTACAATGAGCAGTTCTTC
CASSLQGVGYNEQFF
>NA|TRBJ1-1|TRBV6-5|NA
TGTGCCAGCAGGCGACAGAACACTGAAGCTTTCTTT
CASRRQNTEAFF
>NA|TRBJ1-6|TRBV30|NA
TGTGCCTGGAGTGTGAATCAGGGTGGTGGGTCACCCCTCCACTTT
CAWSVNQGGGSPLHF
>NA|TRBJ2-1|TRBV12-5|TRBD1
TGTGCTAGTGGTTTGGTATATAACAGGGGTTCCTACAATGAGCAGTTCTTC
CASGLVYNRGSYNEQFF
>NA|TRBJ1-5|TRBV9|NA
TGTGCCAGCAGCGTAGGCGGGAGCAATCAGCCCCAGCATTTT
CASSVGGSNQPQHF
>NA|TRBJ2-2|TRBV28|NA
TGTGCCAGCAGTTTGCGGGGGCAGGAGCTGTTTTTT
CASSLRGQELFF
>NA|TRBJ2-1|TRBV5-4|NA
TGTGCCAGCAGCCAATTGCACGGCAATGAGCAGTTCTTC
CASSQLHGNEQFF
>NA|TRBJ2-1|TRBV5-1|TRBD2
TGCGCCAGCAGCTTGGGGGCTAGCGGGTACAATGAGCAGTTCTTC
CASSLGASGYNEQFF
>once|TRBJ1-2|TRBV27|NA
TGTGCCAGCAGTTTAGGGCAGGGGCGCGGCTACACCTTC
CASSLGQGRGYTF
>NA|TRBJ1-1|TRBV2|TRBD1
TGTGCCAGCAGTCGACAGGGGGTGAACACTGAAGCTTTCTTT
CASSRQGVNTEAFF
>few|TRBJ2-2|TRBV5-4|NA
TGTGCCAGCAGCTTGTATGGGGGCTCCGGGGAGCTGTTTTTT
CASSLYGGSGELFF
>few|TRBJ2-7|TRBV10-3|NA
TGTGCCATCAGTGAGCCAAAAACCGGGACTCACTCCTACGAGCAGTACTTC
CAISEPKTGTHSYEQYF
>NA|TRBJ2-5|TRBV6-1|NA
TGTGCCAGCAACCAGGGTATCCAAGAGACCCAGTACTTC
CASNQGIQETQYF
>NA|TRBJ1-6|TRBV7-9|TRBD1
TGTGCCAGCAGCTTAGCGGGACAGGAAATTAATTCACCCCTCCACTTT
CASSLAGQEINSPLHF
>NA|TRBJ2-1|TRBV27|TRBD2
TGTGCCAGCAGTTTTGGACTAGCGAGGAATGAGCAGTTCTTC
CASSFGLARNEQFF
>NA|TRBJ2-1|TRBV28|TRBD2
TGTGCCAGCAGTTTTTCAAGCGGGGGGACGCAGTTCTTC
CASSFSSGGTQFF
>NA|TRBJ2-3|TRBV9|NA
TGTGCCAGCAGCGTAGGAGTGGGCACAGATACGCAGTATTTT
CASSVGVGTDTQYF
>NA|TRBJ2-2|TRBV7-6|TRBD2
TGTGCCAGCAGCTTAGAAGGAGCAACGGGGGGCGGGGAGCTGTTTTTT
CASSLEGATGGGELFF
>few|TRBJ2-3|TRBV12-1|NA
TGTGCCAGCAGCCCGGACAGCAAGGGGGCAGATACGCAGTATTTT
CASSPDSKGADTQYF
>NA|TRBJ2-5|TRBV2|TRBD2
TGTGCCAGCAGTGGAGCGCGGGGGGAGACCCAGTACTTC
CASSGARGETQYF
>NA|TRBJ2-5|TRBV5-4|NA
TGTGCCAGCAGCTGGAGTCAGCGGGAAGAGACCCAGTACTTC
CASSWSQREETQYF
>NA|TRBJ2-7|TRBV30|NA
TGTGCCTCGATTGGCGGGACAGAAACCTACGAGCAGTACTTC
CASIGGTETYEQYF
>NA|TRBJ2-1|TRBV2|NA
TGTGCCAGCAGGACATCCTCGGCGAACAATGAGCAGTTCTTC
CASRTSSANNEQFF
>NA|TRBJ1-3|TRBV29-1|TRBD1
TGCAGCGTGGAGACAGGGGGCTCTGGAAACACCATATATTTT
CSVETGGSGNTIYF
>NA|TRBJ1-1|TRBV6-5|NA
TGTGCCAGCAGTTCTAAGTGGAACACTGAAGCTTTCTTT
CASSSKWNTEAFF
>NA|TRBJ1-1|TRBV4-1|NA
TGCGCCAGCAGCCAAGGCCATCCGGGGGGCACTGAAGCTTTCTTT
CASSQGHPGGTEAFF
>NA|TRBJ2-5|TRBV29-1|NA
TGCAGCCTAAAGGGGGTCCAAGAGACCCAGTACTTC
CSLKGVQETQYF
>NA|TRBJ1-6|TRBV18|NA
TGTGCCAGCTCACCGACCGGGACACCGAATTCACCCCTCCACTTT
CASSPTGTPNSPLHF
>NA|TRBJ2-1|TRBV2|TRBD2
TGTGCCAGCAGCGGGAGGGAATTCCCCAATGAGCAGTTCTTC
CASSGREFPNEQFF
>NA|TRBJ2-3|TRBV5-1|NA
TGCGCCAGCAGCTTGGAGCGGGGCACAGATACGCAGTATTTT
CASSLERGTDTQYF
>NA|TRBJ1-1|TRBV5-1|NA
TGCGCCAGCAGCTTGTCTCCGCGGCCACTCACTGAAGCTTTCTTT
CASSLSPRPLTEAFF
>NA|TRBJ1-1|TRBV7-9|NA
TGTGCCAGCAGCTTAGATGCAGAATTGAACACTGAAGCTTTCTTT
CASSLDAELNTEAFF
>NA|TRBJ1-1|TRBV7-9|NA
TGTGCCAGCAGCTTAGCGGGCAGGGGCGACACTGAAGCTTTCTTT
CASSLAGRGDTEAFF
>NA|TRBJ1-2|TRBV2|TRBD1
TGTGCCAGCAGGGGTACAGGGGTCTATGGCTACACCTTC
CASRGTGVYGYTF
>few|TRBJ1-1|TRBV5-4|TRBD1
TGTGCCAGCAGCCCTGGGACAGGGGGGAGTGGTGAAGCTTTCTTT
CASSPGTGGSGEAFF
>NA|TRBJ2-5|TRBV5-5|TRBD2
TGTGCCAGCAGCGGTATTAGCGGGGGGGCCGTGGAGACCCAGTACTTC
CASSGISGGAVETQYF
>NA|TRBJ1-2|TRBV29-1|TRBD1
TGCAGCGTTGATCTCGACAGGGCTTATGGCTACACCTTC
CSVDLDRAYGYTF
>NA|TRBJ2-5|TRBV4-2|TRBD2
TGTGCCAGCAGTCAGCGGGGGGGCGGTTCAGAGACCCAGTACTTC
CASSQRGGGSETQYF
>NA|TRBJ1-2|TRBV19|TRBD1
TGTGCCAGTAGTCTGGGGACAGTAAATGGCTACACCTTC
CASSLGTVNGYTF
>NA|TRBJ2-3|TRBV7-2|NA
TGTGCCAGCAGCCCAGGGCTCCGAGATACGCAGTATTTT
CASSPGLRDTQYF
>NA|TRBJ1-2|TRBV9|NA
TGTGCCAGCAGCGTAGAACGGGGGACCCATGGCTACACCTTC
CASSVERGTHGYTF
>NA|TRBJ1-5|TRBV2|NA
TGTGCCAGCAGTGAGGGTAGGGGACCCCAGCATTTT
CASSEGRGPQHF
>NA|TRBJ1-4|TRBV6-1|TRBD1
TGTGCCAGCAGTGAAACAGGGGTTAATGAAAAACTGTTTTTT
CASSETGVNEKLFF
>NA|TRBJ1-2|TRBV6-9|NA
TGTGCCAGTTTTAATGGCTACACCTTC
CASFNGYTF
>NA|TRBJ2-3|TRBV4-1|NA
TGCGCCAGCAGCCGCCTCCCTCAGGGTGGGAACGGAGATACGCAGTATTTT
CASSRLPQGGNGDTQYF
>NA|TRBJ2-1|TRBV9|TRBD2
TGTGCCAGCAGCGTGGGAGCGGGAACCTACAATGAGCAGTTCTTC
CASSVGAGTYNEQFF
>NA|TRBJ1-4|TRBV6-1|NA
TGTGCCAGCAGCCCTTGGATCGGGGAAAAACTGTTTTTT
CASSPWIGEKLFF
>NA|TRBJ2-6|TRBV6-5|NA
TGTGCCAGCAGTTACGGCGGAGAATCTGGGGCCAACGTCCTGACTTTC
CASSYGGESGANVLTF
>NA|TRBJ2-1|TRBV9|NA
TGTGCCAGCAGCGTGGCCGCAGGCTACAATGAGCAGTTCTTC
CASSVAAGYNEQFF
>NA|TRBJ2-5|TRBV25-1|NA
TGTGCCAGCAGTGAATCCCTGGGCCGCAGAGAGACCCAGTACTTC
CASSESLGRRETQYF